These 14 T cell receptor beta chains originate from one sample sequenced in a study of CD4 T cells in relation to SARS-CoV-2 and coronaviruses. The unexposed donors gave CD4+ T cells in 2011-2018, prior to COVID-19. After approximately ten days of culture, CD4+ T cells were isolated. Antigens for these TCRs are unknown. Data came from immunoSEQ multiplex PCR; TCRdb stores just in-frame clones and leaves some out. The profile shows some 14,000 clones, over 60% of them singletons. What was sequenced was CD4+ T cells from PBMCs, cultured in vitro. These receptors all stem from a human donor in good health.

The chain links TRBV4-1 to TRBJ2-1; TRBD2 aligns across 11 bases. Germline CDR1 MGHRA, CDR2 YSYEKL. This CDR3 is built from 15 residues. V lost 3 bases to trimming and J lost 5 bases; unmatched junction nucleotides: 3. Written as DNA, the CDR3 is TGCGCCAGCAGCCAGCTTAGCGGGAGGGACAATGAGCAGTTCTTC. This gives the protein CASSQLSGRDNEQFF.

This chain uses TRBV28 with TRBJ1-1; D is unresolved. The CDR3 runs to 11 residues. The V end was cut by 6 bases, the J end by 7 bases, with 9 bases between. Germline V gene data show CDR1 as MDHEN and CDR2 as SYDVKM. The DNA for the CDR3 is TGTGCCAGCAGGGTGGACGGTGAAGCTTTCTTT. Protein product: CASRVDGEAFF.

The rearrangement joins TRBV20-1 to TRBJ1-2; possible D gene TRBD1, 5 bases. Per germline, CDR1 DFQATT and CDR2 SNEGSKA (reference sequence). The V and J ends lost 4 bases and 10 bases respectively, with 13 bases between them. The CDR3 length is 11 residues. Here the CDR3 DNA reads TGCAGTGCTATTAACAGGCCCCTCTACACCTTC. Translating gives CSAINRPLYTF.

The chain uses TRBV9 and TRBJ2-2, with 10 bases lining up with TRBD2. V dropped 4 bases and J dropped 6; count of bases not matched to a gene: 15. The CDR3 is 18 amino acids. Per the germline V gene, CDR1 is SGDLS and CDR2 is YYNGEE. CDR3 sequence reads: CASSTRGRLAGEAGELFF. Here the CDR3 DNA reads TGTGCCAGCAGCACCAGGGGGCGCCTAGCGGGAGAAGCCGGGGAGCTGTTTTTT. Combining the CDR3 with reference TRBV9 and TRBJ2-2 gives the whole variable domain DSGVTQTPKHLITATGQRVTLRCSPRSGDLSVYWYQQSLDQGLQFLIQYYNGEERAKGNILERFSAQQFPDLHSELNLSSLELGDSALYFCASSTRGRLAGEAGELFFGEGSRLTVL.

CDR3 in DNA: TGTGCCAGCAGACCGGGACAGGCCTCAGATACGCAGTATTTT. It specifies CASRPGQASDTQYF. The rearrangement links TRBV6-5 to TRBJ2-3; 8 nucleotides align to TRBD1. V dropped 6 bases and J dropped 4; count of bases not matched to a gene: 6. Germline CDR1 and CDR2: MNHEY and SVGAGI. The CDR3 covers 14 residues.

The chain employs TRBV2 and TRBJ1-1, with D uncertain. Germline CDR1 and CDR2: SNHLY and FYNNEI. Trimming removed 3 bases from V and 0 bases from J, with 11 bases in between. This CDR3 comprises 15 residues. The DNA of the CDR3 is TGTGCCAGCAGTGAGGGTCAGCACATGAACACTGAAGCTTTCTTT. Amino acids: CASSEGQHMNTEAFF.

This rearrangement joins TRBV3-1 (or the pseudogene TRBV3-2) to TRBJ2-3; the D is unclear. V lost 4 bases to trimming and J lost 0 bases, with 8 bases between them. CDR3 size: 14 residues. Germline CDR1 is LGHDT and CDR2 is YNNKEL (reference sequence). CDR3 DNA: TGTGCCAGCAGCCCCCCTATCAGCACAGATACGCAGTATTTT. Protein sequence: CASSPPISTDTQYF.

The V and J genes are TRBV6-4 and TRBJ2-2; 8 nucleotides match TRBD2. The CDR3 is 15 amino acids. V was clipped by 3 bases and J by 7 bases; unmatched bases: 7. Germline-derived CDR1 and CDR2 are MRHNA and SNTAGT. Here the CDR3 reads CASSELAGSLGELFF. In nucleotides, the CDR3 is TGTGCCAGCAGTGAGTTAGCGGGATCCCTCGGGGAGCTGTTTTTT.

A single count supports this clone. The chain has TRBV28 and TRBJ1-5; D might be TRBD1 (5 bases). Trimming left V 1 base short and J 10 bases short, with 17 bases between. Germline CDR1 reads MDHEN; CDR2 reads SYDVKM. The CDR3 is 15 amino acids. The CDR3 DNA reads as TGTGCCAGCAGTTTATATCGGCAGGGATTGGATCCCCAGCATTTT. This encodes CASSLYRQGLDPQHF.

The CDR3 protein is CASGNSGYSGTEAFF. As DNA, the CDR3 is TGCGCCAGCGGTAATTCAGGGTATTCTGGGACTGAAGCTTTCTTT. The chain couples TRBV5-1 to TRBJ1-1; a weak D match, TRBD1 (5 bases). V gave up 7 bases and J gave up 5 bases, with 21 bases separating them. This CDR3 is 15 amino acids long. The germline CDR1 and CDR2 sequences are SGHRS and YFSETQ.

This chain connects TRBV7-3 to TRBJ2-7; D is possibly TRBD1 or TRBD2 (5 bases each). The CDR3 loop spans 15 amino acids. Germline CDR1 reads SGHTA; CDR2 reads FQGTGA. Trimming left V 2 bases short and J 0 bases short, with 11 bases between. As DNA, the CDR3 is TGTGCCAGCAGCTTACAACCAGGGAGCTCCTACGAGCAGTACTTC. Translated: CASSLQPGSSYEQYF.

This clone occurred once. The chain combines TRBV6-1 with TRBJ2-1; D unresolved. The V gene's germline CDR1 is MNHNS and CDR2 SASEGT. CDR3 length: 14 amino acids. Trimming removed 2 bases at V and 8 bases at J, with 13 bases between. CDR3 coding DNA: TGTGCCAGCAGTGAAACCCGTAACACATATGAGCAGTTCTTC. It encodes CASSETRNTYEQFF.

The V and J genes are TRBV19 and TRBJ1-1, with TRBD1 matching 8 bases. The CDR3 spans 13 residues. V trimming: 3 bases; J trimming: 7 bases; junction bases outside the gene matches: 4. From germline, CDR1 is LNHDA and CDR2 SQIVND (reference sequence). In DNA, the CDR3 is TGTGCCAGTAGTATGACAGGGGCAATTGAAGCTTTCTTT. Its protein is CASSMTGAIEAFF.

The chain has TRBV5-1 and TRBJ1-1; possibly TRBD1 for D (6 bases). This CDR3 is built from 15 residues. The V end was cut by 4 bases, the J end by 0 bases, with 13 bases between. Germline V gene lookup returns CDR1 SGHRS and CDR2 YFSETQ. CDR3 nucleotide sequence: TGCGCCAGCAGCCCAAGGGACACCATGAACACTGAAGCTTTCTTT. Translation gives CASSPRDTMNTEAFF.